This T cell receptor beta chain was identified during a study of blood T cell repertoires in COVID-19. Across the whole study: Samples representing acute and convalescent COVID-19 were sourced from the United States, Italy and Spain. PBMCs, B-cell-depleted T cells, or T cells were the source of the cDNA or gDNA that made up the material.

Enrolment of Seattle patients took place during active infection, and they were followed longitudinally. In the authors' workflow: Quantification of nucleated cells was approximated via reference gene primer amplification. The method was immunoSEQ multiplex PCR; TCRdb's version includes in-frame clones alone and lacks a portion of them. The DNA gave D and trimming, while V, J and clone size come from that table. This table holds approximately 330,000 clones, about 87% found once. The CDR3 loop spans 15 amino acids. CDR1 MNHEY and CDR2 SVGAGI come from the germline V gene. J lost 9 bases, V lost 6 bases, and 13 bases had no gene match.

This receptor was taken from a man aged 25 to 40 with COVID-19, enrolled during active disease. V and J are TRBV6-5 and TRBJ2-1; 8 bases agree with TRBD2. The sample was peripheral blood. The CDR3 region has the DNA TGTGCCAGCAGCCTGGTGGCGACTAGCGTCGCTGAGCAGTTCTTC. Encoded protein: CASSLVATSVAEQFF.